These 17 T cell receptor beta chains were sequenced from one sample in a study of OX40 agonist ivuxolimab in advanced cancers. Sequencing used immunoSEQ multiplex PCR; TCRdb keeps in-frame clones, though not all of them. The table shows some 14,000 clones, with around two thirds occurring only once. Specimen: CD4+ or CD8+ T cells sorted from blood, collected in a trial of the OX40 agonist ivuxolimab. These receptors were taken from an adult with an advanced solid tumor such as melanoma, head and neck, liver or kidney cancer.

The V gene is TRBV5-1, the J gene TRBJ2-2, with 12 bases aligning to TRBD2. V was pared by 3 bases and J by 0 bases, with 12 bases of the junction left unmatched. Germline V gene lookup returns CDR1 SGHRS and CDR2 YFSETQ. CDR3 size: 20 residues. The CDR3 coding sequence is TGCGCCAGCAGCTCAATGACTAGCGGGAGACGACGCACGAACACCGGGGAGCTGTTTTTT. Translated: CASSSMTSGRRRTNTGELFF.

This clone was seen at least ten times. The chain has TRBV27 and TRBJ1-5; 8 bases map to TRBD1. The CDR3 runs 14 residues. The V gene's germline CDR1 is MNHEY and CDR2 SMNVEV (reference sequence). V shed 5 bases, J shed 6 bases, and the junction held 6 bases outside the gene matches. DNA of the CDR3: TGTGCCAGCAGTCCACAGGGGGGAAGTCAGCCCCAGCATTTT. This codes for CASSPQGGSQPQHF.

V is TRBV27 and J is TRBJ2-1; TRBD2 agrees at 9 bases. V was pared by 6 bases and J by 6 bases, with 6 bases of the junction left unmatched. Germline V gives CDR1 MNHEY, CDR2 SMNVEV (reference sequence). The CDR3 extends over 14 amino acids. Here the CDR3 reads CASSSGLAVNEQFF. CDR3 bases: TGTGCCAGCAGCTCGGGACTAGCAGTCAATGAGCAGTTCTTC.

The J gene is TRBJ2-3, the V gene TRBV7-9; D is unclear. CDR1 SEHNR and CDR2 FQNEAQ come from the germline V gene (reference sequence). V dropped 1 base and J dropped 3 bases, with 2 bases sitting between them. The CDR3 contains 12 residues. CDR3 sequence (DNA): TGTGCCAGCAGCTTAGAAACAGATACGCAGTATTTT. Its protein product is CASSLETDTQYF.

Here the CDR3 reads CSVVGTGRDEQYF. As DNA, the CDR3 is TGCAGCGTTGTTGGGACAGGGAGGGACGAGCAGTACTTC. The J gene is TRBJ2-7, the V gene TRBV29-1, with TRBD1 matching 9 bases. From germline, CDR1 is SQVTM and CDR2 ANQGSEA. The V segment lost 4 bases and the J segment 5 bases; nucleotides outside the gene matches: 6. The CDR3 sequence is 13 residues long.

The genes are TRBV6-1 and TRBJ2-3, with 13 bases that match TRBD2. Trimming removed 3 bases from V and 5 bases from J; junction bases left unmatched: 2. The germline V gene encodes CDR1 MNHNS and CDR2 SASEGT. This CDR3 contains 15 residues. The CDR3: CASSDRLAGGDTQYF. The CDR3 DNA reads TGTGCCAGCAGTGACAGACTAGCGGGAGGAGATACGCAGTATTTT.

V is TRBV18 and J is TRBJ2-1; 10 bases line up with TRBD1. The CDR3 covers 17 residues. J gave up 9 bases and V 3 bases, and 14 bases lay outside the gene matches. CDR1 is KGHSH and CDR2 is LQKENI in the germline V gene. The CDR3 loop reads CASSPGRGTGATAEQFF. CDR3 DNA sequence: TGTGCCAGCTCACCGGGACGGGGGACAGGGGCGACTGCTGAGCAGTTCTTC.

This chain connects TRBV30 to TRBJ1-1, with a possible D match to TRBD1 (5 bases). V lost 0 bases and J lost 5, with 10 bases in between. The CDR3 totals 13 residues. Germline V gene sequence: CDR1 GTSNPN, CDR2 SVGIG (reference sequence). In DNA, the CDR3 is TGTGCCTGGAGTGTAGCTGGGGGGACTGAAGCTTTCTTT. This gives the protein CAWSVAGGTEAFF.

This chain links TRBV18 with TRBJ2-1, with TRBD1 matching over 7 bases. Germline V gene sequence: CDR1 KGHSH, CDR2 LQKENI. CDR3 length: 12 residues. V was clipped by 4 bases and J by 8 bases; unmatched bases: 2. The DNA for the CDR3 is TGTGCCAGCTCACGTCAGGGGGATGAGCAGTTCTTC. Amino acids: CASSRQGDEQFF.

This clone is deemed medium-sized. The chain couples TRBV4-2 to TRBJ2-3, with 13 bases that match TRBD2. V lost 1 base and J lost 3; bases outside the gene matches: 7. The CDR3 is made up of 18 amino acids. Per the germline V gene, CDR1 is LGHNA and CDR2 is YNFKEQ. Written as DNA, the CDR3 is TGTGCCAGCAGCCAAGGACTAGCGGGAGGAGGAGAGACAGATACGCAGTATTTT. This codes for CASSQGLAGGGETDTQYF.

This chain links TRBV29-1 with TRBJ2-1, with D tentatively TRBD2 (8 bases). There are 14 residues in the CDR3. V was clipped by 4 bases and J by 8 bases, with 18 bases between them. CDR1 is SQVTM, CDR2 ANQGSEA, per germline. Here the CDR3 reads CSVGVPGGGHEQFF. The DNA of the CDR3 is TGCAGCGTTGGGGTACCGGGAGGGGGCCATGAGCAGTTCTTC.

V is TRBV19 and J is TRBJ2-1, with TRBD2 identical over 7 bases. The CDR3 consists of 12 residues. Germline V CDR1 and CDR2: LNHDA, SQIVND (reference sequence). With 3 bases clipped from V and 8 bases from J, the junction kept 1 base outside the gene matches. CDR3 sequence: CASSISGDEQFF. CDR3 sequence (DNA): TGTGCCAGTAGTATCAGCGGGGATGAGCAGTTCTTC.

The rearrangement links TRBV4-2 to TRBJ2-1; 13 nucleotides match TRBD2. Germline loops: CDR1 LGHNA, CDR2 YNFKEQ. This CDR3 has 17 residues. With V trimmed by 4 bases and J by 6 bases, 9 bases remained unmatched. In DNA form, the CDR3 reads TGTGCCAGCAGCCCTGGACTAGCGGGAGTACCTACCAATGAGCAGTTCTTC. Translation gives CASSPGLAGVPTNEQFF.

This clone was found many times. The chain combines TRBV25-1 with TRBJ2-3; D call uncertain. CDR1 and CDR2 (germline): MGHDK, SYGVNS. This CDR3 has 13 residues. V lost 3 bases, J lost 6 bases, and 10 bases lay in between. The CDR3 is CASSEASRDTQYF. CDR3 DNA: TGTGCCAGCAGTGAGGCGTCGCGGGATACGCAGTATTTT.

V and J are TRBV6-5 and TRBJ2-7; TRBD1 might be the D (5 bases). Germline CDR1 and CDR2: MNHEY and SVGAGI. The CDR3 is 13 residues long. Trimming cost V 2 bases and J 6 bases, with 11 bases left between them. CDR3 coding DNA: TGTGCCAGCAGTTACATGACAGCCACCGAGCAGTACTTC. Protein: CASSYMTATEQYF.

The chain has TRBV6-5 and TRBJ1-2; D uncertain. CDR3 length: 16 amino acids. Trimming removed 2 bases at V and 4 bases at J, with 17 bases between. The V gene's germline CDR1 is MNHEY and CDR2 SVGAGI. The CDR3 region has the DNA TGTGCCAGCAGTTACCCAATAGCAGGTTCGCCCTATGGCTACACCTTC. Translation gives CASSYPIAGSPYGYTF.

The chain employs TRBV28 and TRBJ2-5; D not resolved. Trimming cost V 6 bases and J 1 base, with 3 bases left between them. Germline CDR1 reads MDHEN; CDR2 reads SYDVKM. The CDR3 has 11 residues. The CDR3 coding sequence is TGTGCCAGCAGCCGCCAAGAGACCCAGTACTTC. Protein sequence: CASSRQETQYF. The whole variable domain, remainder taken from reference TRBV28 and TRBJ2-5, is DVKVTQSSRYLVKRTGEKVFLECVQDMDHENMFWYRQDPGLGLRLIYFSYDVKMKEKGDIPEGYSVSREKKERFSLILESASTNQTSMYLCASSRQETQYFGPGTRLLVL.